What follows are 26 T cell receptor beta chains derived from one specimen sequenced in a study of breast tumors, draining lymph nodes, adjacent tissues. The lymph nodes were axillary draining lymph nodes from breast cancer patients. A single record per CDR3 protein comes from TCRdb applying MiXCR to the multiplex PCR reads. The sample includes nearly 110,000 distinct CDR3 sequences, roughly 29% of them seen just once. The sequenced sample consisted of axillary lymph node tissue. The source of these receptors is a female donor with breast cancer. Some clones in this sample may be carry-over from other donors' samples.

In this sample, this clonotype turned up many times. The chain combines TRBV20-1 with TRBJ1-1, with 11 bases fitting TRBD1. With 6 bases clipped from V and 10 bases from J, the junction kept 7 bases outside the gene matches. Germline CDR1 DFQATT, CDR2 SNEGSKA (reference sequence). CDR3 length: 12 residues. The CDR3 spells CSASGTGGLAFF. CDR3 bases: TGCAGTGCCTCCGGGACAGGGGGATTAGCTTTCTTT.

This clonotype was observed many times. This chain uses TRBV9 with TRBJ2-3, with 11 nucleotides matching TRBD2. Unmatched junction bases numbered 7, after V lost 0 bases and J lost 4 bases. This CDR3 is 17 amino acids long. Germline loops: CDR1 SGDLS, CDR2 YYNGEE. The CDR3, as DNA: TGTGCCAGCAGCGTAGAGTCTAGCGGGGGGTTAGCAGATACGCAGTATTTT. Translated, it gives CASSVESSGGLADTQYF.

This clonotype came up many times. The chain uses TRBV9 and TRBJ2-3, with 9 bases aligning to TRBD2. The germline gives CDR1 SGDLS, CDR2 YYNGEE. The V gene end was trimmed by 0 bases and the J gene end by 0 bases; junction bases not matched to a gene: 11. This CDR3 contains 19 residues. The DNA for the CDR3 is TGTGCCAGCAGCGTAGTTGGTAGCGGGGGCTATGGGAGCACAGATACGCAGTATTTT. Translated: CASSVVGSGGYGSTDTQYF.

This clonotype occurred many times. This rearrangement joins TRBV5-4 to TRBJ2-2; the D is unclear. Germline V lookup: CDR1 SGHNT, CDR2 YYREEE (reference sequence). V was shortened by 2 bases and J by 0 bases, with 11 bases between the two germline ends. The CDR3 covers 16 residues. The CDR3 DNA follows: TGTGCCAGCAGCTTAGGTGGGTTCGCGAACACCGGGGAGCTGTTTTTT. The encoded protein is CASSLGGFANTGELFF.

This clonotype was detected many times. V is TRBV24-1 and J is TRBJ2-5; no definite D call. The germline V and J ends were trimmed by 6 bases and 4 bases, with 8 bases remaining between them. The CDR3 has 12 residues. Germline CDR1 and CDR2: KGHDR and SFDVKD. CDR3 nucleotides: TGTGCCACCAGTTTCGATGGAGAGACCCAGTACTTC. It encodes CATSFDGETQYF.

As to this clonotype: A much larger clonotype is one base distant, so this may be a read error. The CDR3 loop reads CAGSDPDRYNEQFF. DNA for the CDR3: TGCGCCGGCAGTGATCCCGACAGGTACAATGAGCAGTTCTTC. The chain carries TRBV10-1 and TRBJ2-1; D is possibly TRBD1 (6 bases). The CDR3 loop spans 14 amino acids. CDR1 is WNHNN and CDR2 is SYGVQD in the germline V gene (reference sequence).

In regard to this clonotype: The CDR3 does not end in the conserved phenylalanine or tryptophan, so this is likely a read error. The chain joins TRBV24-1 to TRBJ2-6, with a weak D call TRBD1 (6 bases). The CDR3 is 18 amino acids. The ends were cut back, 6 bases at V and 0 bases at J, with 17 bases in the middle. Germline lookup yields CDR1 KGHDR and CDR2 SFDVKD. The CDR3 DNA reads TGTGCCACCAGTCTTGGGGGCGGTTCTCTCTCTGGGGCCAACGTCCTGACTCAC. Translation gives CATSLGGGSLSGANVLTH.

This chain joins TRBV20-1 and TRBJ2-3; TRBD2 matches 11 bases. This CDR3 region has 15 residues. The germline gives CDR1 DFQATT, CDR2 SNEGSKA (reference sequence). V lost 4 bases and J lost 1; bases outside the gene matches: 4. The CDR3 DNA follows: TGCAGTGCTATCACTAGCGGGAGCCGCACAGATACGCAGTATTTT. This translates into CSAITSGSRTDTQYF.

This clonotype was seen repeatedly, ten times or more. This chain joins TRBV5-1 and TRBJ1-1; no clear D. The CDR3 is 13 amino acids. V lost 0 bases and J 4 bases, leaving 7 bases between the germline ends. Germline assignment: CDR1 SGHRS and CDR2 YFSETQ. CDR3 nucleotide sequence: TGCGCCAGCAGCTTGGCCTCAGGCACTGAAGCTTTCTTT. It is translated as CASSLASGTEAFF.

The sample holds a few counts of this clonotype. A much larger clonotype is one base distant, so this may be a read error. V is TRBV4-1 and J is TRBJ2-3; the D is unclear. Germline V CDR1 and CDR2: MGHRA, YSYEKL. CDR3 length equals 16 residues. The germline V and J ends were trimmed by 5 bases and 0 bases, with 15 bases remaining between them. The CDR3 loop is CASSWASWASTDTQYF. The CDR3 DNA is TGCGCCAGCAGCTGGGCTAGTTGGGCAAGCACAGATACGCAGTATTTT.

The chain carries TRBV19 and TRBJ1-2; D remains ambiguous. Per germline, CDR1 LNHDA and CDR2 SQIVND (reference sequence). Trimming took off 0 bases at V and 12 bases at J, with 11 bases between the two ends. The CDR3 spans 12 residues. The CDR3 sequence: CASSIEGPGNTF. The CDR3 bases are TGTGCCAGTAGTATAGAAGGGCCTGGAAACACCTTC.

This clonotype was counted between two and nine times. The chain carries TRBV7-9 and TRBJ1-1, with D possibly being TRBD1 (6 bases). Trimming removed 1 base at V and 3 bases at J, with 9 bases between. This CDR3 comprises 14 residues. CDR1 is SEHNR, CDR2 FQNEAQ, per germline (reference sequence). The CDR3 spells CASSLGGRDTEAFF. The DNA for the CDR3 is TGTGCCAGCAGCTTAGGGGGGCGGGACACTGAAGCTTTCTTT.

The chain uses TRBV5-5 and TRBJ2-5, with D possibly being TRBD1 or TRBD2 (7 bases each). The germline V gene has CDR1 SGHKS and CDR2 YYEKEE (reference sequence). This CDR3 spans 17 amino acids. V dropped 2 bases and J dropped 0 bases, with 17 bases sitting between them. In DNA, the CDR3 is TGTGCCAGCAGCTTACTGGCAGGGGGGGCCCACCAAGAGACCCAGTACTTC. Amino acids: CASSLLAGGAHQETQYF.

This clonotype was recorded at least ten times. In DNA, the CDR3 is TGTGCCAGCAGTACTAGGAGCTTTTCCTATGGCTACACCTTC. Encoded protein: CASSTRSFSYGYTF. The V and J genes are TRBV6-2 or TRBV6-3 and TRBJ1-2; no clear D. The CDR3 totals 14 residues. The ends were cut back, 5 bases at V and 4 bases at J, with 14 bases in the middle. From germline, CDR1 is MNHEY and CDR2 SVGEGT.

This clonotype was recorded at least ten times. The chain joins TRBV20-1 to TRBJ2-2; TRBD1 aligns across 8 bases. The CDR3 totals 14 residues. Germline V lookup: CDR1 DFQATT, CDR2 SNEGSKA (reference sequence). With V trimmed by 0 bases and J by 5 bases, 2 bases remained unmatched. The CDR3 DNA reads TGCAGTGCTAGAGATCGGACAGGGACCGGGGAGCTGTTTTTT. It is translated as CSARDRTGTGELFF.

V gene TRBV7-9 combines with J gene TRBJ2-1; TRBD2 is a possible D gene (5 bases). V gave up 2 bases and J gave up 3 bases, with 8 bases separating them. Germline assignment: CDR1 SEHNR and CDR2 FQNEAQ (reference sequence). The CDR3 length is 14 residues. The chain's CDR3 is CASSLTAGYNEQFF. CDR3 in DNA: TGTGCCAGCAGCTTAACGGCGGGCTACAATGAGCAGTTCTTC.

This clonotype was recorded many times. The chain has TRBV12-3 or TRBV12-4 and TRBJ2-1; the match to TRBD1 covers 10 bases. With 3 bases clipped from V and 5 bases from J, the junction kept 4 bases outside the gene matches. The CDR3 loop spans 15 amino acids. The CDR3 loop reads CASSFRDRGHNEQFF. The CDR3 DNA reads TGTGCCAGCAGTTTCCGTGACAGGGGGCACAATGAGCAGTTCTTC.

This clonotype was picked up many times. V is TRBV28 and J is TRBJ1-5, with D possibly TRBD1 on 5 matching bases. CDR3 length: 15 amino acids. The germline V gene has CDR1 MDHEN and CDR2 SYDVKM. Between the trimmed V and J ends, which lost 1 base and 3 bases, there was a span of 10 bases. The CDR3, as DNA: TGTGCCAGCAGTTTATTATGGGACCTCAATCAGCCCCAGCATTTT. Translation: CASSLLWDLNQPQHF.

At least ten counts were recorded for this clonotype. This chain uses TRBV2 with TRBJ2-7; D perhaps matches TRBD2 (5 bases). The CDR3 covers 14 residues. V was trimmed by 3 bases and J by 3 bases, leaving 12 bases between them. Germline CDR1 is SNHLY and CDR2 is FYNNEI. The CDR3 DNA follows: TGTGCCAGCAGTGATTTGGGAGAGTACTACGAGCAGTACTTC. It specifies CASSDLGEYYEQYF.

The table lists this clonotype with many counts. The chain joins TRBV12-3 or TRBV12-4 to TRBJ2-1; 10 positions match TRBD2. The V gene end was trimmed by 6 bases and the J gene end by 13 bases; junction bases not matched to a gene: 9. CDR3 length equals 13 residues. The chain's CDR3 is CASSPSGTSDQFF. CDR3 sequence (DNA): TGTGCCAGCAGCCCGTCCGGGACTAGCGATCAGTTCTTC.

Comment on this clonotype: The junction differs from germline at one of its ends, possibly a read error. The chain is built from TRBV6-1 and TRBJ2-6, with D possibly TRBD1 on 5 matching bases. From germline, CDR1 is MNHNS and CDR2 SASEGT. The CDR3 runs 14 residues. CDR3 amino acids: CASSHNSGADVLAF. CDR3 sequence (DNA): TGTGCCAGCAGTCACAACTCTGGGGCCGACGTCCTGGCTTTC.

This clonotype was recorded many times. The V and J genes are TRBV11-2 and TRBJ1-5; D call uncertain. Germline V gene data show CDR1 as SGHAT and CDR2 as FQNNGV. The CDR3 extends over 13 amino acids. Deletions cut 5 bases from V and 7 bases from J, with 12 bases between. The CDR3 bases are TGTGCCAGCAGCCAGACACCGGGGCAGCCCCAGCATTTT. Translating it yields CASSQTPGQPQHF.

J is TRBJ2-7 and V is TRBV7-9; 13 bases line up with TRBD2. The germline gives CDR1 SEHNR, CDR2 FQNEAQ (reference sequence). The junction had 16 bases not matched to a gene; V was cut back by 5 bases and J by 0 bases. The CDR3 is 20 residues long. The DNA for the CDR3 is TGTGCCAGCAGCGAAGGACTAGCGGGAGTGGGAGGAAGCAGCTCCTACGAGCAGTACTTC. This sequence encodes CASSEGLAGVGGSSSYEQYF. Together with reference TRBV7-9 and TRBJ2-7, the CDR3 gives the full variable domain: DTGVSQNPRHKITKRGQNVTFRCDPISEHNRLYWYRQTLGQGPEFLTYFQNEAQLEKSRLLSDRFSAERPKGSFSTLEIQRTEQGDSAMYLCASSEGLAGVGGSSSYEQYFGPGTRLTVT.

A note on this clonotype: This may come from a read error, since a much larger clone is one base off. The chain has TRBV19 and TRBJ1-2, with D possibly being TRBD1 (6 bases). The CDR3 totals 14 residues. Germline V lookup: CDR1 LNHDA, CDR2 SQIVND (reference sequence). Written as DNA, the CDR3 is TGTGCCAGTTCCTACCGAAACAGGGACTATGGCTACGCCTTC. It specifies CASSYRNRDYGYAF.

This clonotype was found many times. The chain is built from TRBV2 and TRBJ2-3, with D possibly being TRBD2 (5 bases). Trimming pared 8 bases from V and 8 bases from J, leaving 17 bases between. CDR1 is SNHLY, CDR2 FYNNEI, per germline. CDR3 length: 13 residues. The CDR3 DNA reads as TGTGCCAGCTCTACCTCCACCGCGGGTACGCAGTATTTT. Its protein is CASSTSTAGTQYF.

This clonotype was seen ten or more times. The chain has TRBV5-4 and TRBJ2-1, with a weak D call TRBD2 (6 bases). Trimming removed 2 bases from V and 9 bases from J, with 12 bases in between. The germline CDR1 and CDR2 sequences are SGHNT and YYREEE (reference sequence). This CDR3 region has 13 residues. The CDR3, as DNA: TGTGCCAGCAGCTTCCTTAAGGGAGGTGAGCAGTTCTTC. Amino acids: CASSFLKGGEQFF. The full variable domain, with the rest looked up from reference TRBV5-4 and TRBJ2-1, is ETGVTQSPTHLIKTRGQQVTLRCSSQSGHNTVSWYQQALGQGPQFIFQYYREEENGRGNFPPRFSGLQFPNYSSELNVNALELDDSALYLCASSFLKGGEQFFGPGTRLTVL.